The T cell receptor beta chain described here comes from a study of shared clonotypes between healthy human individuals. Overall study: Plates per donor: three CD4 naive, three CD4 memory, two CD8 naive, one CD8 memory.

This clone was observed a single time. This CDR3 is also generated by other DNA sequences in the sample. Terminally differentiated effector memory CD45RA+ cells were excluded by CCR7 positive selection of CD45RO-negative cells. This table comes from immunoSEQ multiplex PCR, and its TCRdb copy is limited to in-frame clones, with some not included. The sample consists of 1.5 million to 2.5 million clones, just under 95% of them appearing once. The germline gives CDR1 SQVTM, CDR2 ANQGSEA. V was cut by 7 bases and J by 0 bases, with 9 bases left in between. The CDR3 extends over 12 amino acids. The source is a man younger than 35 in good health. The chain uses TRBV29-1 and TRBJ1-1; unclear D gene. Sequenced sample: naive CD8+ T cells sorted from blood. Written as DNA, the CDR3 is TGCAGCGCCCTTGCGTTGAACACTGAAGCTTTCTTT. Its translation: CSALALNTEAFF.